Shown below are 21 T cell receptor delta chains from a single sample sequenced in a study of γδ T cells in repeated Plasmodium falciparum infection. Vgamma9/Vdelta2+ and Vdelta2-negative gammadelta T cells were flow-sorted from PBMC for bulk sequencing. TCRdb reanalysed the multiplex PCR reads with CATT. The sample records 50,000 to 55,000 delta-chain clones, roughly 2% being singletons. The specimen sequenced was gamma-delta T cells from blood. These receptors originate from a pool of human donors (malaria-infected and uninfected, not separated).

As concerns this clone: The protein in TCRdb stems from a much larger clone and differs at residue 17 from this DNA's translation, likely a read error; here the protein is translated from the DNA. The chain recombines TRDV1 with TRDJ1, with D tentatively TRDD3 (5 bases). Assignment of the J gene here rests on matching the DNA to germline, because TCRdb gives none. The V gene's germline CDR1 is TSWWSYY and CDR2 QGS. The CDR3 totals 24 residues. V lost 0 bases and J lost 5, with 40 bases in between. The CDR3: CALGELPTLPSYRRIRPHGDKLIF. CDR3 in DNA: TGTGCTCTTGGGGAACTTCCCACCCTCCCCTCATACCGACGAATACGACCTCATGGGGATAAACTCATCTTT.

In the case of this clone: A far bigger clonotype differs at one base, so this is likely a read error. Within the sample, other DNA sequences also encode this same CDR3. V and J are TRDV1 and TRDJ1; 11 nucleotides line up with TRDD3. TCRdb offers no J gene call, so here the DNA was matched to germline to obtain one. CDR1 and CDR2 from the germline V gene are TSWWSYY and QGS. The CDR3 sequence is 20 residues long. J lost 4 bases, V lost 2 bases, and 18 bases had no gene match. Written as DNA, the CDR3 is TGTGCTCTTGGGGAATCTTCCTACGTCTGGGGGATACCGGGAGGCGATAAACTCATCTTT. Amino acid sequence: CALGESSYVWGIPGGDKLIF.

This clone was seen more than once but under ten times. A far more abundant clone sits one base away, making this likely a read error. This CDR3 is also generated by other DNA sequences in the sample. This rearrangement joins TRDV1 to TRDJ1; 11 bases map to TRDD3. Matching the DNA to germline supplied the J gene, which TCRdb does not give. The germline V gene has CDR1 TSWWSYY and CDR2 QGS. V lost 3 bases and J lost 9; bases outside the gene matches: 24. This CDR3 has 20 residues. CDR3 in DNA: TGTGCTCTTGGGGACGGCCTCCCTACGTGGCTGGGGGATACCTCGTCCCAACTCATCTTT. Its protein product is CALGDGLPTWLGDTSSQLIF.

As for this clone: The protein that TCRdb holds for this DNA derives from a much larger clone and differs from the translated DNA at residue 6, which likely indicates a read error; the protein shown here is translated from the DNA. The chain couples TRDV1 to TRDJ1; 12 bases line up with TRDD3. The J gene, absent from TCRdb, was called here by matching the DNA to germline. V shed 5 bases and J 2 bases; nucleotides not matched to a gene: 21. The CDR3 contains 21 residues. Germline assignment: CDR1 TSWWSYY and CDR2 QGS. The CDR3 DNA follows: TGTGCTCTTGGGCATACCCAGCCCTACTGGGGGATACAGGGTATGACCGATAAACTCATCTTT. This sequence encodes CALGHTQPYWGIQGMTDKLIF.

A note on this clone: The TCRdb protein comes from a much larger clone and disagrees with this DNA's translation at residue 20, likely due to a read error; the protein given here is derived from the DNA. The chain uses TRDV1 and TRDJ3; the D gene is possibly TRDD3 (10 bases). The J gene was not available in TCRdb and was assigned here by matching the DNA to germline segments. CDR1 is TSWWSYY, CDR2 QGS, per germline. The CDR3 spans 26 residues. CDR3 amino acids: CALGASFLPVPYYWGISSWGTRQMFF. The CDR3 nucleotides read TGTGCTCTTGGGGCGTCCTTCCTACCCGTGCCTTATTACTGGGGGATCTCTTCCTGGGGCACCCGACAGATGTTTTTC.

With regard to this clone: This DNA's translation differs at residue 4 from TCRdb's protein, which comes from a much larger clone; a read error is likely, and the protein shown is translated from the DNA. This sequence joins TRDV2 and TRDJ1; 11 bases agree with TRDD3. Because TCRdb records no J gene, it was assigned here through a match of the DNA to germline. V shed 5 bases, J shed 3 bases, and the junction held 13 bases outside the gene matches. The CDR3 is made up of 17 amino acids. CDR1 and CDR2 (germline): GEAIGNYY, EKD. Here the CDR3 reads CACVPLLGDNGADKLIF. DNA for the CDR3: TGTGCCTGTGTCCCCCTACTGGGGGATAACGGGGCCGATAAACTCATCTTT.

This clone ranks as medium-sized. Within the sample, other DNA sequences also encode this same CDR3. J is TRDJ1 and V is TRAV38-2/DV8, with 13 bases matching TRDD3. Per germline, CDR1 TSESDYY and CDR2 QEAYKQQN. J was trimmed by 7 bases and V by 3 bases; bases with no gene match: 21. The CDR3 sequence is 20 residues long. The CDR3 protein is CAYRNKPAYWGIRGAGKLIF. The DNA for the CDR3 is TGTGCTTATAGGAACAAACCTGCGTACTGGGGGATACGGGGCGCCGGTAAACTCATCTTT.

This clone appeared a few times. A read error is likely here: a far larger clone is one base away. The same CDR3 is also encoded by other DNA sequences in this sample. J gene calling gave no result, while the V gene is TRDV3; the table assigns TRDD3, which was not confirmed against the DNA. The CDR3 is 16 residues long. The germline V gene encodes CDR1 TVYSNPD and CDR2 GDNSRS (reference sequence). CDR3 in DNA: TGTGCCTTTAGACGGTGGGGGAGCGCGTACACCGATAAGCTCATCTTT. Translating gives CAFRRWGSAYTDKLIF.

In this sample, this clone turned up many times. This chain joins TRDV1 and TRDJ1, with D perhaps matching TRDD3 (9 bases). Germline-derived CDR1 and CDR2 are TSWWSYY and QGS. The CDR3 sequence is 20 residues long. V was cut by 1 base and J by 4 bases, with 28 bases left in between. This CDR3 is CALGEHAGLPRNWGNDKLIF. CDR3 nucleotides: TGTGCTCTTGGGGAACACGCCGGCCTTCCTAGAAACTGGGGGAACGATAAACTCATCTTT.

The sample holds a few counts of this clone. Given a far larger clone just one base away, this is likely a sequencing read error. This chain joins TRDV1 and TRDJ1, with 8 bases lining up with TRDD3. In the absence of a J gene in TCRdb, the DNA was matched to germline to assign it here. In germline, CDR1 is TSWWSYY, CDR2 QGS. The CDR3 runs 17 residues. The CDR3, as DNA: TGCGCTCTTGGGGAACTTTCCGCCCGCTGGGGATACAATAAACTCATCTTT. This gives the protein CALGELSARWGYNKLIF.

The table lists this clone with many counts. The protein TCRdb gives is from a much larger clone and does not agree with this DNA's translation at residue 6, likely a read error; the protein shown here comes from the DNA. The chain has TRDV2 and TRDJ1, with 7 bases aligning to TRDD2. TCRdb does not report a J gene; here it was assigned by matching the DNA to germline references. The CDR3 contains 23 residues. CDR1 and CDR2 from the germline V gene are GEAIGNYY and EKD. Trimming removed 2 bases from V and 0 bases from J; junction bases left unmatched: 29. CDR3 loop: CACDMIGFLPNLPAGAYTDKLIF. DNA of the CDR3: TGTGCCTGTGACATGATCGGATTCCTCCCAAACCTTCCTGCTGGAGCGTACACCGATAAACTCATCTTT.

For this clone: The protein TCRdb gives is from a much larger clone and does not agree with this DNA's translation at residue 5, likely a read error; the protein shown here comes from the DNA. The chain carries TRDV3 and TRDJ1; 12 bases align to TRDD3. TCRdb is silent on the J gene; assignment here came from matching the DNA to germline. Trimming cost V 4 bases and J 3 bases; bases outside gene matches: 27. This CDR3 contains 21 residues. Germline-derived CDR1 and CDR2 are TVYSNPD and GDNSRS (reference sequence). The CDR3, as DNA: TGTGCCTCCGTACAGAGGTCTACTGGGGGATACTATAAACTATCGGCCGATAAACTCATCTTT. It is translated as CASVQRSTGGYYKLSADKLIF.

Turning to this clone: Given a far larger clone just one base away, this is likely a sequencing read error. The sample contains more than one DNA sequence encoding this CDR3. The chain employs TRDV3 and TRDJ1; 7 positions match TRDD3. The J gene, missing from TCRdb, was assigned here through DNA to germline matching. Germline V gives CDR1 TVYSNPD, CDR2 GDNSRS (reference sequence). CDR3 length equals 23 residues. The junction had 35 bases not matched to a gene; V was cut back by 3 bases and J by 1 base. The chain's CDR3 is CAFRDPRDSPRAWGFFFTDKLIF. CDR3 bases: TGTGCCTTCCGAGATCCTAGAGATTCCCCGCGAGCCTGGGGGTTCTTCTTCACCGATAAACTCATCTTT.

To note about this clone: A far larger clone is just one base off, so this is likely a read error. The identical CDR3 is also encoded by other nucleotide sequences in the sample. The V gene is given as TRDV1, and no J gene call is available; the table calls TRDD3, which could not be checked here. CDR1 TSWWSYY and CDR2 QGS come from the germline V gene. The CDR3 runs to 21 residues. CDR3 residues: CALGEPQFFTGGRYRTAQLFF. For the CDR3, the DNA is TGTGCTCTTGGGGAACCACAGTTTTTCACTGGGGGACGTTATCGGACAGCACAACTTTTCTTT.

This clone was detected a few times. Only one base separates this from a far larger clonotype, so it likely reflects a read error. The same CDR3 can be traced to other DNA sequences in this sample. The chain links TRDV3 to TRDJ1, with D possibly being TRDD2 (6 bases). Since TCRdb gives no J gene, matching the DNA to germline was used here to assign it. CDR3 size: 17 residues. The ends were cut back, 3 bases at V and 7 bases at J, with 30 bases in the middle. Germline loops: CDR1 TVYSNPD, CDR2 GDNSRS (reference sequence). The CDR3 nucleotides read TGTGCCTTACCGGTTCCCTTCCACCCGTCTCATAGAGGTAAACTCATCTTT. Translation: CALPVPFHPSHRGKLIF. The whole variable domain, remainder taken from reference TRDV3 and TRDJ1, is CDKVTQSSPDQTVASGSEVVLLCTYDTVYSNPDLFWYRIRPDYSFQFVFYGDNSRSEGADFTQGRFSVKHILTQKAFHLVISPVRTEDSATYYCALPVPFHPSHRGKLIFGKGTRVTVEP.

The table lists this clone with a few counts. This is likely an artifact of a read error, given a far larger clone one base away. Different DNA sequences within this sample yield the same CDR3. V gene TRDV3 was called; the J gene was not; whether TRDD3, the table's D call, matches the DNA was not checked. The CDR3 loop spans 20 amino acids. Germline V CDR1 and CDR2: TVYSNPD, GDNSRS (reference sequence). CDR3 nucleotide sequence: TGTGCCTCCGACCATAAACCCCGTATTGGGGGATACCGCGATGCCGATAAGCTCATCTTT. Translating it yields CASDHKPRIGGYRDADKLIF.

This clone showed up just a few times. This likely reflects a read error, since a far larger clone is one base away. This sample also contains other DNA sequences that code for the same CDR3. The chain carries TRDV1 and TRDJ1, with D possibly being TRDD3 (5 bases). Germline CDR1 TSWWSYY, CDR2 QGS. This CDR3 contains 16 residues. V shed 3 bases and J shed 0 bases, with 14 bases lying between them. The CDR3 here is CALGERWGGYTDKLIF. The CDR3 bases are TGTGCTCTTGGGGAGAGGTGGGGAGGGTACACCGATAAACTCATCTTT.

Turning to this clone: The mismatch at residue 3 between this DNA's translation and the TCRdb protein of a much larger clone likely reflects a read error; the protein shown is translated from the DNA. CDR3 residues: CAFDPVLGDTRETDKLIF. CDR3 DNA: TGTGCCTTTGACCCGGTACTGGGGGATACAAGAGAGACCGATAAACTCATCTTT. V is TRDV2 and J is TRDJ1, with 12 bases aligning to TRDD3. TCRdb is silent on the J gene; assignment here came from matching the DNA to germline. Germline V CDR1 and CDR2: GEAIGNYY, EKD. The CDR3 is made up of 18 amino acids.

This clone was seen a handful of times. TCRdb's protein, taken from a much larger clone, differs from this DNA's translation at residue 7, likely owing to a read error; the protein displayed comes from the DNA. The J gene is TRDJ1, the V gene TRDV2, with 9 bases that match TRDD3. Because TCRdb records no J gene, it was assigned here through a match of the DNA to germline. The CDR3 is made up of 22 amino acids. CDR1 GEAIGNYY and CDR2 EKD come from the germline V gene. J gave up 0 bases and V 6 bases, and 28 bases lay outside the gene matches. The CDR3 sequence: CACPRNWEGGYNHPLYTDKLIF. The CDR3 coding sequence is TGTGCCTGTCCCCGTAATTGGGAAGGGGGATACAACCACCCACTGTACACCGATAAACTCATCTTT.

As to this clone: TCRdb lists the protein of a much larger clone for this DNA, which differs at residue 11, so this is likely a read error; the protein given here is translated from the DNA itself. The genes are TRDV1 and TRDJ1, with 13 bases matching TRDD3. Here the J gene came from matching the DNA to germline, since TCRdb omits it. Germline CDR1 reads TSWWSYY; CDR2 reads QGS. J lost 3 bases, V lost 0 bases, and 28 bases had no gene match. The CDR3 consists of 25 residues. CDR3 protein: CALGELSYFWWSPYTGGYAADKLIF. The CDR3 bases are TGTGCTCTTGGGGAACTAAGCTACTTTTGGTGGTCTCCATATACTGGGGGATACGCGGCCGATAAACTCATCTTT.

This clone was recorded at least ten times. With a far larger clone one base away, a read error is the likely cause. This same CDR3 is encoded by further DNA sequences in the sample. The rearrangement links TRDV1 to TRDJ1, with D perhaps matching TRDD3 (6 bases). CDR1 is TSWWSYY, CDR2 QGS, per germline. This CDR3 comprises 20 residues. Here the CDR3 reads CALGELQVRGCPYYTDKLIF. CDR3 nucleotides: TGTGCTCTTGGGGAACTTCAGGTCCGGGGATGCCCCTATTACACCGACAAACTCATCTTT.